The 4 T cell receptor beta chains given below trace back to one sample, sequenced in a study of control samples from healthy donors and cancer patients. Measured with immunoSEQ multiplex PCR; TCRdb has only the in-frame clones, and not every one. The table has around 200,000 clones, 90% to 95% seen once. The sample consisted of blood. The receptors originated from a man younger than 30 in good health.

V gene TRBV6-5 combines with J gene TRBJ2-3; D is uncertain. This CDR3 has 16 amino acids. V lost 0 bases, J lost 1 base, and 11 bases lay in between. Germline loops: CDR1 MNHEY, CDR2 SVGAGI. The CDR3 region has the DNA TGTGCCAGCAGTTACTCCCCGTCCGGTGGCACAGATACGCAGTATTTT. It is translated as CASSYSPSGGTDTQYF.

This clone has just one count. The chain employs TRBV30 and TRBJ2-7; the D gene is possibly TRBD2 (7 bases). This CDR3 comprises 14 residues. Germline V gene sequence: CDR1 GTSNPN, CDR2 SVGIG (reference sequence). Trimming took 3 bases from V and 8 from J, leaving 20 bases between them. As DNA, the CDR3 is TGTGCCTGGAGCCAGGGGAGGGTAGATAGTAAGCAGTACTTC. Its translation is CAWSQGRVDSKQYF.

The chain uses TRBV7-9 and TRBJ1-4; D gene ambiguous. V lost 1 base and J 0 bases, leaving 15 bases between the germline ends. Looked up from germline, CDR1 is SEHNR and CDR2 is FQNEAQ (reference sequence). There are 18 residues in the CDR3. The DNA for the CDR3 is TGTGCCAGCAGCTTAGGACGGGTTGCGGCAGCAACTAATGAAAAACTGTTTTTT. As protein: CASSLGRVAAATNEKLFF. The whole variable domain, filled in from reference TRBV7-9 and TRBJ1-4, reads DTGVSQNPRHKITKRGQNVTFRCDPISEHNRLYWYRQTLGQGPEFLTYFQNEAQLEKSRLLSDRFSAERPKGSFSTLEIQRTEQGDSAMYLCASSLGRVAAATNEKLFFGSGTQLSVL.

The chain combines TRBV5-6 with TRBJ2-1, with D possibly TRBD2 on 7 matching bases. Germline V CDR1 and CDR2: SGHDT, YYEEEE. Trimming cost V 2 bases and J 5 bases, with 11 bases left between them. The CDR3 loop spans 14 amino acids. The CDR3 coding sequence is TGTGCCAGCAGCTTACGCGGGGGCCACAATGAGCAGTTCTTC. Amino acid sequence: CASSLRGGHNEQFF.